The rows below give T cell receptor beta chains drawn from one sample of a study of blood T cells in healthy people across ages. MiXCR, run by TCRdb on the 5' RACE reads, gives a single entry per CDR3 protein. The table records 650,000 to 700,000 distinct CDR3 sequences, 40% to 65% of them present only once. Sequenced sample: blood. The receptors here all came from a woman of 80 years or more in good health. Each CDR3 is given with its conserved first and last residue. Each record gives: V gene, J gene, clone size, D gene, CDR3 protein, CDR3 DNA. The D gene is left open where the match is weak. Not all rows give a size; the values are once, few, many and, for expanded clones, a class.

TRBV30,TRBJ1-1,-,-,CAWWGGMNTEAFF,TGTGCCTGGTGGGGGGGGATGAACACTGAAGCTTTCTTT
TRBV3-1,TRBJ2-7,-,-,CASSPSAFYEQYF,TGTGCCAGCAGCCCTAGCGCGTTCTACGAGCAGTACTTC
TRBV28,TRBJ2-7,-,TRBD1,CASSLFRGQGTYEQYF,TGTGCCAGCAGTTTATTTAGGGGACAGGGGACCTACGAGCAGTACTTC
TRBV6-6,TRBJ2-3,many,-,CASSYWRDTQYF,TGTGCCAGCAGTTACTGGCGGGATACGCAGTATTTT
TRBV7-8,TRBJ2-5,many,-,CASSFSVPSRETQYF,TGTGCCAGCAGCTTTAGCGTGCCTTCAAGAGAAACCCAGTACTTC
TRBV9,TRBJ2-7,many,TRBD2,CASSPGGGTSGYEQYF,TGTGCCAGCAGCCCCGGTGGGGGGACTAGCGGCTACGAGCAGTACTTC
TRBV27,TRBJ1-2,-,TRBD1,CASSLQGQGSGYTF,TGTGCCAGCAGTTTACAGGGACAGGGTTCTGGCTACACCTTC
TRBV20-1,TRBJ2-5,few,-,CSAKDSWEETQYF,TGCAGTGCAAAGGACAGCTGGGAGGAGACCCAGTACTTC
TRBV27,TRBJ2-6,-,-,CASRTRYSGANVLTF,TGTGCCAGCCGCACGCGCTACTCTGGGGCCAACGTCCTGACTTTC
TRBV10-2,TRBJ2-3,once,TRBD2,CASSDAGGQTDTQYF,TGCGCCAGCAGTGACGCGGGAGGGCAGACAGATACGCAGTATTTT
TRBV6-6,TRBJ2-7,-,-,CASSYSWTVGLYEQYF,TGTGCCAGCAGTTATTCGTGGACAGTGGGGCTCTACGAGCAGTACTTC
TRBV7-9,TRBJ1-1,many,-,CASSLAGGLTAEAFF,TGTGCCAGCAGCCTCGCCGGGGGCCTCACCGCTGAAGCTTTCTTT
TRBV2,TRBJ2-4,-,TRBD2,CASSGLAVAKNIQYF,TGTGCCAGCAGCGGACTAGCAGTAGCCAAAAACATTCAGTACTTC
TRBV20-1,TRBJ1-1,-,-,CSARGRESTEAFF,TGCAGTGCTAGAGGACGGGAGAGCACTGAAGCTTTCTTT
TRBV9,TRBJ2-5,few,-,CASSSRERDRLETQYF,TGTGCCAGCAGCTCACGAGAGCGGGACAGGCTTGAGACCCAGTACTTC
TRBV19,TRBJ2-1,-,TRBD1,CASSMDRGGGEQFF,TGTGCCAGTAGTATGGACAGGGGAGGCGGTGAGCAGTTCTTC
TRBV7-9,TRBJ2-7,-,-,CASSPSIRRSYEQYF,TGTGCCAGCAGCCCCTCCATCAGACGCTCCTACGAGCAGTACTTC
TRBV9,TRBJ1-2,-,-,CASSVVKDLGSGYTF,TGTGCCAGCAGCGTAGTGAAGGACCTTGGATCTGGCTACACCTTC
TRBV12-3/TRBV12-4,TRBJ2-3,-,-,CASSPHRRGTDTQYF,TGTGCCAGCAGTCCCCATCGCAGGGGAACAGATACGCAATATTTT
TRBV7-6,TRBJ2-7,few,TRBD2,CASSPSTSGTYEQYF,TGTGCCAGCAGCCCCTCCACTAGCGGGACCTACGAGCAGTACTTC
TRBV29-1,TRBJ2-5,-,TRBD2,CSVAPGLAGLETQYF,TGCAGCGTGGCCCCGGGACTAGCGGGGTTAGAGACCCAGTACTTC
TRBV6-1,TRBJ2-1,few,TRBD2,CASSLGTSGRPYNEQFF,TGTGCCAGCAGTCTTGGGACTAGCGGGAGGCCCTACAATGAGCAGTTCTTC
TRBV5-5,TRBJ2-4,-,-,CASSPGQGGNIQYF,TGTGCCAGCAGCCCGGGACAAGGGGGGAACATTCAGTACTTC
TRBV12-3/TRBV12-4,TRBJ1-3,-,-,CASSPSGGWNTIYF,TGTGCCAGCAGCCCCTCCGGGGGATGGAACACCATATATTTT
TRBV5-5,TRBJ1-2,many,-,CASSLGNGYTF,TGTGCCAGCAGCTTGGGGAATGGCTACACCTTC
TRBV4-1,TRBJ1-1,-,TRBD1,CASSHPTDRGKKAFF,TGCGCCAGCAGCCACCCCACCGACAGGGGGAAGAAAGCTTTCTTT
TRBV29-1,TRBJ2-7,many,TRBD2,CSVGRGGAYEQYF,TGCAGCGTTGGACGGGGGGGCGCGTACGAGCAGTACTTC
TRBV20-1,TRBJ1-1,-,-,CSARESGFGTEAFF,TGCAGTGCTAGAGAATCGGGGTTCGGCACTGAAGCTTTCTTT